This T cell receptor beta chain stems from a study of memory CD4+ T cells and cytomegalovirus serostatus. Study at large: Donors were healthy Belgian adults, several CMV seropositive and roughly 25 seronegative.

Trimming took 0 bases from V and 0 from J, leaving 8 bases between them. Germline V CDR1 and CDR2: MNHNY, SVGAGI (reference sequence). The CDR3 length is 16 residues. The sort gate was single viable CD3+CD4+CD8-CD45RO+ cells for memory CD4+ T cells. As for this clone: The antigen is unknown.

TCRdb keeps only in-frame clones here, not all; method: immunoSEQ multiplex PCR. The sample has some 47,000 clones; about 78% are singletons. Overall study results and limits: Suggested: most of the CMV-linked TCR signature lies in CD4+ memory cells. CMV serostatus prediction reached median AUC approximately 0.95, or 0.91 with US-trained model. Of approximately 160 reported CMV TCRbeta sequences, 55 to 80 were found in memory CD4+ repertoires.

The sample consisted of memory CD4+ T cells from blood. V gene TRBV6-6 combines with J gene TRBJ1-4; D is unresolved. This receptor was taken from an adult in good health and CMV-seronegative. The chain's CDR3 is CASSYSSAATNEKLFF. As DNA, the CDR3 is TGTGCCAGCAGTTACTCCTCGGCGGCAACTAATGAAAAACTGTTTTTT.